What follows are 22 T cell receptor beta chains derived from one specimen sequenced in a study of blood T cell repertoires in COVID-19. The repertoire was sequenced with immunoSEQ multiplex PCR; TCRdb's copy has only in-frame clones and lacks some. The sample holds roughly 250,000 clones, about 86% seen once. The source material was PBMCs or T cells enriched from blood (not recorded which). These receptors were taken from a woman aged 40-49 years with acute COVID-19.

This clone was found a few times. The rearrangement links TRBV3-1 (or the pseudogene TRBV3-2) to TRBJ2-1, with 10 bases that match TRBD2. This CDR3 contains 17 residues. Trimming took 2 bases from V and 6 from J; bases not matched to a gene: 10. The V gene's germline CDR1 is LGHDT and CDR2 YNNKEL (reference sequence). In DNA form, the CDR3 reads TGTGCCAGCAGCCAACTTACTAGCGGGATACGGGGCAATGAGCAGTTCTTC. Translation gives CASSQLTSGIRGNEQFF.

This chain connects TRBV28 to TRBJ1-6; 8 bases match TRBD1. Trimming took 2 bases from V and 10 from J; bases not matched to a gene: 4. This CDR3 spans 14 amino acids. The germline gives CDR1 MDHEN, CDR2 SYDVKM. The CDR3 nucleotides read TGTGCCAGCAGTTTAGTTACAGGGGGATCACCCCTCCACTTT. It is translated as CASSLVTGGSPLHF.

The chain links TRBV3-1 (or the pseudogene TRBV3-2) to TRBJ2-7; TRBD1 agrees at 7 bases. CDR3 size: 15 residues. Germline loops: CDR1 LGHDT, CDR2 YNNKEL (reference sequence). The V and J ends lost 1 base and 1 base, in that order; junction bases with no gene match: 4. The CDR3 sequence is CASSQVDRESYEQYF. CDR3 DNA: TGTGCCAGCAGCCAAGTCGACAGGGAATCCTACGAGCAGTACTTC.

The chain has TRBV5-1 and TRBJ2-2; the D gene is possibly TRBD1 (6 bases). Germline CDR1 and CDR2: SGHRS and YFSETQ. V was trimmed by 4 bases and J by 6 bases, leaving 19 bases between them. This CDR3 spans 16 amino acids. The CDR3 DNA follows: TGCGCCAGCAGCACACAGGGCCCTGAAGGGGCCGGGGAGCTGTTTTTT. Its protein product is CASSTQGPEGAGELFF.

This chain joins TRBV9 and TRBJ2-3; the match to TRBD2 covers 13 bases. The CDR3 is made up of 18 amino acids. Trimming at V came to 3 bases and at J to 2 bases, leaving 9 bases not matched to a gene. The germline V gene has CDR1 SGDLS and CDR2 YYNGEE. CDR3 DNA sequence: TGTGCCAGCAGCGGGGGGCAGGGACTAGCGGGAACCACAGATACGCAGTATTTT. Protein sequence: CASSGGQGLAGTTDTQYF.

This clone was detected a few times. As DNA, the CDR3 is TGTGCCAGCAGTTACTATCGGGGAGAAAACAATGAGCAGTTCTTC. Its translation is CASSYYRGENNEQFF. V usage is TRBV6-6 and J usage is TRBJ2-1, with D perhaps TRBD2 (5 bases). V was pared by 1 base and J by 5 bases, with 12 bases between. Germline V lookup: CDR1 MNHNY, CDR2 SVGAGI (reference sequence). The CDR3 runs to 15 residues.

This chain uses TRBV9 with TRBJ2-7; TRBD2 is a possible D gene (6 bases). Trimming pared 3 bases from V and 7 bases from J, leaving 29 bases between. The CDR3 is 18 amino acids. The germline V gene has CDR1 SGDLS and CDR2 YYNGEE. CDR3 amino acids: CASSAPPAGLPALREQYF. The CDR3 coding sequence is TGTGCCAGCAGCGCTCCCCCCGCGGGGCTCCCGGCACTACGGGAGCAGTACTTC.

The V call is TRBV24-1, the J call TRBJ2-1, with TRBD1 matching over 7 bases. This CDR3 is 15 amino acids long. Germline CDR1 reads KGHDR; CDR2 reads SFDVKD. Trimming removed 3 bases from V and 8 bases from J; junction bases left unmatched: 9. As DNA, the CDR3 is TGTGCCACCAGTGATGTGAAGGGGGCAGACGATGAGCAGTTCTTC. It specifies CATSDVKGADDEQFF.

V usage is TRBV9 and J usage is TRBJ2-7; 7 nucleotides align to TRBD1. The V segment lost 4 bases and the J segment 0 bases; nucleotides outside the gene matches: 10. The CDR3 sequence is 16 residues long. Germline-derived CDR1 and CDR2 are SGDLS and YYNGEE. CDR3 in DNA: TGTGCCAGCAGCAGTTCGGACAGGTCAAACTCCTACGAGCAGTACTTC. It yields the protein CASSSSDRSNSYEQYF.

This clone was detected only once. This rearrangement joins TRBV14 to TRBJ2-7; D is uncertain. The CDR3 is 11 residues long. CDR1 SGHDN and CDR2 FVKESK come from the germline V gene. V lost 3 bases and J lost 3, with 3 bases in between. This chain's CDR3 is CASSHGYEQYF. CDR3 in DNA: TGTGCCAGCAGCCACGGCTACGAGCAGTACTTC.

This clone turned up a few times. The J gene is TRBJ1-2, the V gene TRBV5-6, with a tentative D call TRBD1 (5 bases). Germline CDR1 reads SGHDT; CDR2 reads YYEEEE. The length of the CDR3 is 13 residues. With 0 bases removed from V and 5 bases from J, the gap between germline ends came to 8 bases. For the CDR3, the DNA is TGTGCCAGCAGCTTGGACAGGTGGTATGGCTACACCTTC. It translates to CASSLDRWYGYTF.

This clone was counted once. The chain carries TRBV11-2 and TRBJ1-2, with a weak D call TRBD1 (5 bases). Germline V gives CDR1 SGHAT, CDR2 FQNNGV. The CDR3 has 13 residues. Trimming stripped 3 bases from V and 3 bases from J, with 8 bases between. CDR3: CASSFGRDYGYTF. In nucleotides, the CDR3 is TGTGCCAGCAGCTTTGGCAGGGACTATGGCTACACCTTC. The full variable domain, completed using reference TRBV11-2 and TRBJ1-2, is EAGVAQSPRYKIIEKRQSVAFWCNPISGHATLYWYQQILGQGPKLLIQFQNNGVVDDSQLPKDRFSAERLKGVDSTLKIQPAKLEDSAVYLCASSFGRDYGYTFGSGTRLTVV.

In the case of this clone: This same CDR3 is encoded by further DNA sequences in the sample. This chain uses TRBV20-1 with TRBJ2-7; D possibly corresponds to TRBD2 (6 bases). CDR1 DFQATT and CDR2 SNEGSKA come from the germline V gene (reference sequence). With 3 bases removed from V and 4 bases from J, the gap between germline ends came to 10 bases. This CDR3 is 12 amino acids long. The DNA for the CDR3 is TGCAGTGCTAGTAGGGACTTTTACGAGCAGTACTTC. It yields the protein CSASRDFYEQYF.

The rearrangement uses TRBV5-4 and TRBJ2-1; TRBD2 is a possible D gene (6 bases). Trimming pared 2 bases from V and 1 base from J, leaving 10 bases between. Germline CDR1 SGHNT, CDR2 YYREEE (reference sequence). The CDR3 sequence is 15 residues long. Here the CDR3 DNA reads TGTGCCAGCAGCTTCGGGACTTCGTCCTACAATGAGCAGTTCTTC. Residues: CASSFGTSSYNEQFF.

The V gene is TRBV2, the J gene TRBJ1-5, with a weak D call TRBD1 (5 bases). In germline, CDR1 is SNHLY, CDR2 FYNNEI. V gave up 7 bases and J gave up 6 bases, with 13 bases separating them. The CDR3 extends over 13 amino acids. The DNA for the CDR3 is TGTGCCAGCAACGGGCAGGGAGGTCAGCCCCAGCATTTT. This encodes CASNGQGGQPQHF.

The rearrangement links TRBV5-1 to TRBJ2-1; 12 bases are a match to TRBD1. The CDR3 has 19 residues. Germline V gives CDR1 SGHRS, CDR2 YFSETQ. Trimming at V came to 0 bases and at J to 10 bases, leaving 17 bases not matched to a gene. The chain's CDR3 is CASSLEGQGASGRAGEQFF. The CDR3 DNA sequence: TGCGCCAGCAGCTTGGAGGGACAGGGGGCAAGCGGGAGGGCAGGGGAGCAGTTCTTC.

The chain joins TRBV18 to TRBJ2-5; 14 nucleotides line up with TRBD2. CDR3 length equals 15 residues. Germline assignment: CDR1 KGHSH and CDR2 LQKENI. V shed 6 bases, J shed 7 bases, and the junction held 7 bases outside the gene matches. In nucleotides, the CDR3 is TGTGCCAGCTCGCCGGGACTAGCGGGAGCGGGGACCCAGTACTTC. It specifies CASSPGLAGAGTQYF. Filled out from reference TRBV18 and TRBJ2-5, the complete variable domain reads NAGVMQNPRHLVRRRGQEARLRCSPMKGHSHVYWYRQLPEEGLKFMVYLQKENIIDESGMPKERFSAEFPKEGPSILRIQQVVRGDSAAYFCASSPGLAGAGTQYFGPGTRLLVL.

The chain joins TRBV7-9 to TRBJ1-2; maybe TRBD1 (5 bases). Germline values: CDR1 SEHNR, CDR2 FQNEAQ (reference sequence). V was shortened by 0 bases and J by 5 bases, with 7 bases between the two germline ends. CDR3 length: 13 amino acids. The CDR3 region is CASSLAQGYGYTF. The CDR3, as DNA: TGTGCCAGCAGCTTAGCCCAGGGATATGGCTACACCTTC.

The chain employs TRBV30 and TRBJ2-7, with 14 bases fitting TRBD2. Germline trimming cut 7 bases from V and 5 bases from J; bases unmatched to any gene: 4. CDR3 size: 13 residues. CDR1 GTSNPN and CDR2 SVGIG come from the germline V gene (reference sequence). The DNA of the CDR3 is TGTGCCTTAAGGACTAGCGGGAGGAACGAGCAGTACTTC. Translated: CALRTSGRNEQYF.

The rearrangement uses TRBV25-1 and TRBJ2-1; the match to TRBD2 covers 8 bases. The ends lost 2 bases at V and 2 bases at J; junction bases unmatched: 8. This CDR3 contains 17 residues. Germline CDR1 and CDR2: MGHDK and SYGVNS. The CDR3 is CASSEKSSGLTYNEQFF. In DNA, the CDR3 is TGTGCCAGCAGTGAAAAGTCTAGCGGGTTAACCTACAATGAGCAGTTCTTC.

The chain couples TRBV5-1 to TRBJ2-1; 10 bases align to TRBD2. The germline V gene encodes CDR1 SGHRS and CDR2 YFSETQ. The CDR3 is made up of 16 amino acids. Trimming took 4 bases from V and 6 from J; bases not matched to a gene: 10. The CDR3 reads CASSPTSGRALNEQFF. Written as DNA, the CDR3 is TGCGCCAGCAGCCCCACGAGCGGGAGGGCCCTCAATGAGCAGTTCTTC.

The J gene is TRBJ1-4, the V gene TRBV11-2, with D unclear. V was trimmed by 2 bases and J by 7 bases, leaving 5 bases between them. Germline CDR1 is SGHAT and CDR2 is FQNNGV. This CDR3 is 12 amino acids long. CDR3 region: CASSLFLEKLFF. Here the CDR3 DNA reads TGTGCCAGCAGCTTATTTCTTGAAAAACTGTTTTTT.